This entry lists 30 T cell receptor beta chains sequenced from one sample in a study of vaccination and CD4 T cells after COVID-19. These receptors have no known antigen. Scientists ran DNA taken from cultured CD4+ T cells through the Oncomine TCR Beta short-read assay for sequencing. TCRdb reprocessed the PCR reads with MiXCR, giving one entry per CDR3 protein. The repertoire holds more than 9,000 distinct CDR3 sequences, with roughly three fifths as singletons. The treatment was: approximately 11-day PBMC culture with coronavirus spike peptide pools or control peptides (ViraFEST assay). The sample comprised CD4+ T cells from blood, cultured in vitro. The receptor source for this set is a human donor who had recovered from COVID-19.

CDR3 amino acids: CASSLEAGVGGYTF. DNA for the CDR3: TGTGCCAGCAGCTTAGAAGCAGGGGTTGGTGGCTACACCTTC. The J gene is TRBJ1-2, the V gene TRBV7-8; D might be TRBD1 (6 bases). The CDR3 covers 14 residues. CDR1 SGHVS and CDR2 FQNEAQ come from the germline V gene. V was trimmed by 1 base and J by 7 bases, leaving 13 bases between them.

This sequence joins TRBV20-1 and TRBJ1-5; D ambiguous. With 3 bases removed from V and 2 bases from J, the gap between germline ends came to 11 bases. Per germline, CDR1 DFQATT and CDR2 SNEGSKA (reference sequence). The CDR3 sequence is 14 residues long. CDR3 loop: CSARRLMGNQPQHF. The CDR3, as DNA: TGCAGTGCTAGGCGGCTGATGGGCAATCAGCCCCAGCATTTT.

V gene TRBV19 combines with J gene TRBJ2-2; the match to TRBD1 covers 8 bases. The CDR3 extends over 14 amino acids. With 10 bases clipped from V and 1 base from J, the junction kept 5 bases outside the gene matches. From germline, CDR1 is LNHDA and CDR2 SQIVND (reference sequence). The CDR3 region has the DNA TGTGCCACCCCGGACAGGGAGAACACCGGGGAGCTGTTTTTT. It yields the protein CATPDRENTGELFF.

The chain employs TRBV20-1 and TRBJ2-2; TRBD2 agrees at 8 bases. The CDR3 length is 15 residues. CDR1 is DFQATT and CDR2 is SNEGSKA in the germline V gene (reference sequence). Trimming at V came to 3 bases and at J to 0 bases, leaving 3 bases not matched to a gene. This chain's CDR3 is CSASSLAANTGELFF. CDR3 in DNA: TGCAGTGCTAGCTCACTAGCGGCGAACACCGGGGAGCTGTTTTTT.

The chain joins TRBV6-1 to TRBJ1-5; a weak D match, TRBD1 (5 bases). Trimming pared 6 bases from V and 4 bases from J, leaving 7 bases between. The CDR3 is 12 residues long. From germline, CDR1 is MNHNS and CDR2 SASEGT. CDR3 sequence: CASRGQNQPQHF. The CDR3 nucleotides read TGTGCCAGCAGAGGACAAAATCAGCCCCAGCATTTT.

The chain joins TRBV27 to TRBJ1-1, with 7 bases lining up with TRBD1. V lost 4 bases to trimming and J lost 7 bases; unmatched junction nucleotides: 9. Looked up from germline, CDR1 is MNHEY and CDR2 is SMNVEV (reference sequence). The CDR3 covers 14 residues. This CDR3 reads CASSSQRQGDEAFF. CDR3 nucleotides: TGTGCCAGCAGTTCACAAAGACAGGGCGATGAAGCTTTCTTT.

V usage is TRBV7-9 and J usage is TRBJ1-5, with D tentatively TRBD1 (6 bases). The CDR3 sequence is 12 residues long. Trimming cost V 6 bases and J 7 bases, with 10 bases left between them. Germline V gives CDR1 SEHNR, CDR2 FQNEAQ (reference sequence). The CDR3 region has the DNA TGTGCCAGCAGTACAGGGATCCAGCCCCAGCATTTT. Its protein product is CASSTGIQPQHF.

V is TRBV6-2 or TRBV6-3 and J is TRBJ2-7, with TRBD2 as a possible D gene (6 bases). V gave up 5 bases and J gave up 3 bases, with 17 bases separating them. Germline CDR1 is MNHEY and CDR2 is SVGEGT. There are 15 residues in the CDR3. The CDR3 region is CASSEIGTGRYEQYF. The CDR3 region has the DNA TGTGCCAGCAGTGAGATCGGGACTGGTCGCTACGAGCAGTACTTC.

The chain is built from TRBV7-9 and TRBJ1-1; no clear D gene. The germline V gene encodes CDR1 SEHNR and CDR2 FQNEAQ (reference sequence). The CDR3 is 8 amino acids. The germline V and J ends were trimmed by 10 bases and 11 bases, with 8 bases remaining between them. The CDR3 bases are TGTGCCACAAAGACGGCTTTCTTT. Its translation is CATKTAFF. Variable domain in full (rest from reference TRBV7-9 and TRBJ1-1): DTGVSQNPRHKITKRGQNVTFRCDPISEHNRLYWYRQTLGQGPEFLTYFQNEAQLEKSRLLSDRFSAERPKGSFSTLEIQRTEQGDSAMYLCATKTAFFGQGTRLTVV.

V is TRBV2 and J is TRBJ2-7, with D uncertain. Germline V gene sequence: CDR1 SNHLY, CDR2 FYNNEI. The CDR3 contains 12 residues. V gave up 7 bases and J gave up 7 bases, with 14 bases separating them. CDR3 region: CASNRLFGEQYF. The CDR3 bases are TGTGCCAGCAACAGACTTTTTGGAGAGCAGTACTTC.

This clonotype was counted only a few times. The CDR3 DNA is TGTGCCAGCAGTGAACTCAGCTACGAGCAGTACTTC. This encodes CASSELSYEQYF. The chain couples TRBV6-1 to TRBJ2-7; the D is unclear. Trimming cost V 2 bases and J 3 bases, with 5 bases left between them. Germline-derived CDR1 and CDR2 are MNHNS and SASEGT. The CDR3 runs 12 residues.

The rearrangement uses TRBV7-9 and TRBJ1-2, with 9 bases fitting TRBD1. This CDR3 comprises 16 residues. Germline V gives CDR1 SEHNR, CDR2 FQNEAQ (reference sequence). With V trimmed by 2 bases and J by 2 bases, 6 bases remained unmatched. The CDR3 bases are TGTGCCAGCAGCTTAACTGGGACAGGGAAGAACTATGGCTACACCTTC. Translation gives CASSLTGTGKNYGYTF.

The CDR3 region is CAIRDRDSDNSPLHF. CDR3 in DNA: TGTGCCATCAGGGACCGGGACAGCGATAATTCACCCCTCCACTTT. V and J are TRBV10-3 and TRBJ1-6; 7 nucleotides line up with TRBD1. Germline trimming cut 6 bases from V and 5 bases from J; bases unmatched to any gene: 7. The V gene's germline CDR1 is ENHRY and CDR2 SYGVKD. The CDR3 totals 15 residues.

V and J are TRBV30 and TRBJ1-1; D is uncertain. The CDR3 consists of 12 residues. V was shortened by 4 bases and J by 5 bases, with 11 bases between the two germline ends. Germline-derived CDR1 and CDR2 are GTSNPN and SVGIG (reference sequence). The CDR3 here is CAWMPGVTEAFF. The CDR3 DNA reads TGTGCCTGGATGCCTGGGGTAACTGAAGCTTTCTTT. The full variable domain, its missing parts supplied by reference TRBV30 and TRBJ1-1, is SQTIHQWPATLVQPVGSPLSLECTVEGTSNPNLYWYRQAAGRGLQLLFYSVGIGQISSEVPQNLSASRPQDRQFILSSKKLLLSDSGFYLCAWMPGVTEAFFGQGTRLTVV.

The chain is built from TRBV20-1 and TRBJ2-1; 13 bases align to TRBD2. This CDR3 spans 14 amino acids. The germline V gene has CDR1 DFQATT and CDR2 SNEGSKA (reference sequence). V lost 3 bases and J lost 9; bases outside the gene matches: 5. DNA of the CDR3: TGCAGTGCTAGTTCGACTAGCGGGAGGCTTGAGCAGTTCTTC. The encoded protein is CSASSTSGRLEQFF.

By share, this clonotype ranks as medium-sized (0.01 to 0.1%). The J gene is TRBJ1-5, the V gene TRBV18, with D possibly matching TRBD1 (5 bases). The V and J ends lost 0 bases and 6 bases respectively, with 12 bases between them. Germline CDR1 reads KGHSH; CDR2 reads LQKENI. There are 15 residues in the CDR3. CDR3 nucleotides: TGTGCCAGCTCACCACCAGGACAATCCGGTCAGCCCCAGCATTTT. The encoded protein is CASSPPGQSGQPQHF.

This rearrangement joins TRBV19 to TRBJ2-2, with D unresolved. The CDR3 length is 15 residues. Germline CDR1 and CDR2: LNHDA and SQIVND (reference sequence). V was cut by 6 bases and J by 0 bases, with 11 bases left in between. Here the CDR3 DNA reads TGTGCCAGTAGGAAACCCTACCCGAACACCGGGGAGCTGTTTTTT. This encodes CASRKPYPNTGELFF.

The rearrangement uses TRBV7-9 and TRBJ1-2; D remains ambiguous. Trimming took 4 bases from V and 1 from J, leaving 7 bases between them. Germline CDR1 is SEHNR and CDR2 is FQNEAQ (reference sequence). The CDR3 length is 13 residues. In DNA form, the CDR3 reads TGTGCCAGCAGCTCGACGGATAACTATGGCTACACCTTC. It specifies CASSSTDNYGYTF.

The rearrangement joins TRBV20-1 to TRBJ2-1; 8 bases line up with TRBD2. The ends lost 3 bases at V and 0 bases at J; junction bases unmatched: 4. The germline V gene encodes CDR1 DFQATT and CDR2 SNEGSKA (reference sequence). This CDR3 has 15 amino acids. The CDR3 is CSASGRDSSYNEQFF. CDR3 DNA: TGCAGTGCTAGCGGGAGGGATAGCTCCTACAATGAGCAGTTCTTC.

In its sample, this clonotype was seen a few times. This chain uses TRBV20-1 with TRBJ2-5; the D gene is possibly TRBD2 (6 bases). The V end lost 6 bases, the J end lost 2 bases, and 22 bases lay between the germline ends. This CDR3 contains 16 residues. The germline CDR1 and CDR2 sequences are DFQATT and SNEGSKA (reference sequence). The DNA for the CDR3 is TGCAGTGCCACCCCCCGAGCGGAGCGGGCACAAGAGACCCAGTACTTC. It translates to CSATPRAERAQETQYF.

The gene calls are TRBV11-1 and TRBJ2-3, with D unresolved. The CDR3 length is 14 residues. Trimming stripped 0 bases from V and 6 bases from J, with 10 bases between. Germline values: CDR1 SGHAT, CDR2 FQDESV (reference sequence). CDR3 region: CASSLAVGLDTQYF. The CDR3, as DNA: TGTGCCAGCAGCTTAGCGGTGGGTCTTGATACGCAGTATTTT. The full variable domain, rest sourced from reference TRBV11-1 and TRBJ2-3, is EAEVAQSPRYKITEKSQAVAFWCDPISGHATLYWYRQILGQGPELLVQFQDESVVDDSQLPKDRFSAERLKGVDSTLKIQPAELGDSAMYLCASSLAVGLDTQYFGPGTRLTVL.

DNA of the CDR3: TGTGCCAGCAGTTCTGGGCTTGGTAGGGCGAGCTCCTACGAGCAGTACTTC. Protein product: CASSSGLGRASSYEQYF. The chain couples TRBV6-5 to TRBJ2-7; D gene ambiguous. V dropped 4 bases and J dropped 0 bases, with 19 bases sitting between them. Germline V gives CDR1 MNHEY, CDR2 SVGAGI. This CDR3 contains 17 residues.

This sequence joins TRBV6-5 and TRBJ2-1, with 8 nucleotides matching TRBD2. The germline CDR1 and CDR2 sequences are MNHEY and SVGAGI. V trimming: 6 bases; J trimming: 9 bases; junction bases outside the gene matches: 13. This CDR3 has 15 residues. The CDR3 nucleotides are TGTGCCAGCAGGTACAATAGCGGGATCGGCGGTGAGCAGTTCTTC. This sequence encodes CASRYNSGIGGEQFF.

The V call is TRBV10-3, the J call TRBJ2-3; 10 bases are a match to TRBD2. This CDR3 is built from 16 residues. CDR1 is ENHRY, CDR2 SYGVKD, per germline. Trimming took 6 bases from V and 1 from J; bases not matched to a gene: 7. This chain's CDR3 is CAIRTTSGIGTDTQYF. CDR3 DNA: TGTGCCATCAGGACTACTAGCGGGATTGGCACAGATACGCAGTATTTT.

This clonotype was seen more than once but under ten times. V is TRBV6-1 and J is TRBJ2-7, with 7 bases aligning to TRBD1. The CDR3 is 14 residues long. Germline assignment: CDR1 MNHNS and CDR2 SASEGT. Trimming removed 1 base from V and 0 bases from J; junction bases left unmatched: 0. CDR3 amino acids: CASSEGDSSYEQYF. In DNA, the CDR3 is TGTGCCAGCAGTGAAGGGGACAGCTCCTACGAGCAGTACTTC.

The rearrangement joins TRBV19 to TRBJ1-6; 8 nucleotides line up with TRBD1. CDR1 LNHDA and CDR2 SQIVND come from the germline V gene (reference sequence). V lost 5 bases, J lost 10 bases, and 10 bases stayed unmatched. This CDR3 has 15 residues. DNA for the CDR3: TGTGCCAGTAGTGCGACCGGGACAGGCGGATCACCCCTCCACTTT. Its protein product is CASSATGTGGSPLHF.

This clonotype was detected only a few times. This chain connects TRBV20-1 to TRBJ2-4, with TRBD1 identical over 9 bases. Germline V gene sequence: CDR1 DFQATT, CDR2 SNEGSKA (reference sequence). J gave up 6 bases and V 7 bases, and 10 bases lay outside the gene matches. This CDR3 region has 14 residues. This CDR3 reads CSVPGQGQGNIQYF. DNA of the CDR3: TGCAGTGTACCGGGACAGGGCCAAGGAAACATTCAGTACTTC.

CDR3 in DNA: TGTGCCAGCTCACCCAGCGGGGTCTACGAGCAGTACTTC. It specifies CASSPSGVYEQYF. V is TRBV18 and J is TRBJ2-7; the match to TRBD2 covers 7 bases. V gave up 3 bases and J gave up 3 bases; unmatched junction bases: 2. CDR1 KGHSH and CDR2 LQKENI come from the germline V gene. The length of the CDR3 is 13 residues.

The genes are TRBV6-1 and TRBJ2-7; D is ambiguous. CDR3 size: 14 residues. V was pared by 3 bases and J by 1 base, with 10 bases between. Germline loops: CDR1 MNHNS, CDR2 SASEGT. CDR3 bases: TGTGCCAGCAGTGACTCACAGAAATCCTACGAGCAGTACTTC. Translated: CASSDSQKSYEQYF.

V gene TRBV5-1 combines with J gene TRBJ2-7; D possibly corresponds to TRBD2 (6 bases). The CDR3 consists of 14 residues. V was clipped by 4 bases and J by 0 bases, with 11 bases between them. Germline V gene lookup returns CDR1 SGHRS and CDR2 YFSETQ. The CDR3 loop is CASSVSSASYEQYF. The CDR3 bases are TGCGCCAGCAGCGTATCTAGCGCCTCCTACGAGCAGTACTTC.